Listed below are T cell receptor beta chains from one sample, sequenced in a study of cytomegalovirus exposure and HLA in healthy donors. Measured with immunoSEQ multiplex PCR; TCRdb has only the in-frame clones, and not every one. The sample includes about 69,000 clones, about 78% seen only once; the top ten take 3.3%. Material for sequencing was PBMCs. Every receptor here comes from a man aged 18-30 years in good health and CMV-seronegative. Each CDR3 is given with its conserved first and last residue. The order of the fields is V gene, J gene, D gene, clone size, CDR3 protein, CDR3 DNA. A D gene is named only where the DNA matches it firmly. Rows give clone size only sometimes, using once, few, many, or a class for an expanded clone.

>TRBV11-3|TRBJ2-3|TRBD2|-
CASSLITGGDTDTQYF
TGTGCCAGCAGCTTAATAACGGGAGGAGACACAGATACGCAGTATTTT
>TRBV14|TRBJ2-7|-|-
CASSPRTYEQYF
TGTGCCAGCAGCCCCAGGACCTACGAGCAGTACTTC
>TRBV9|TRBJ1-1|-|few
CASSVGENTEAFF
TGTGCCAGCAGCGTAGGCGAGAACACTGAAGCTTTCTTT
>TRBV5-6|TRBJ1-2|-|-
CASGGGDGYTF
TGTGCCAGCGGTGGGGGGGATGGCTACACCTTC
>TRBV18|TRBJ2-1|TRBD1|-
CASSPGTGDNEQFF
TGTGCCAGCTCACCAGGGACAGGGGACAATGAGCAGTTCTTC
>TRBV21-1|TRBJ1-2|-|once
CASRKGSGIGGYTF
TGTGCCAGCCGCAAAGGGAGCGGCATAGGTGGCTACACCTTC
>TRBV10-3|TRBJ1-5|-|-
CAITKGDGQPQHF
TGTGCCATCACTAAGGGGGACGGTCAGCCCCAGCATTTT
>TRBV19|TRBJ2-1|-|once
CASSILPGQGSYNEQFF
TGTGCCAGTAGTATCCTGCCAGGGCAGGGCTCCTACAATGAGCAGTTCTTC
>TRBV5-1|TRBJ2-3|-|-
CASSDQDRGTDTQYF
TGCGCCAGCAGCGACCAAGACCGGGGCACAGATACGCAGTATTTT
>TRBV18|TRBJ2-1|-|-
CASSPQPAGSYNEQFF
TGTGCCAGCTCACCACAACCGGCAGGCTCCTACAATGAGCAGTTCTTC
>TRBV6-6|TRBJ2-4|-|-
CASRGGAGKNIQYF
TGTGCCAGCAGGGGGGGGGCAGGCAAAAACATTCAGTACTTC
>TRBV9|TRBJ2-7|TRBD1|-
CASSVASDRGYEQYF
TGTGCCAGCAGCGTAGCTTCTGACAGGGGCTACGAGCAGTACTTC
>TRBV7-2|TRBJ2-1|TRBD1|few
CASSLGTGTGLYEQFF
TGTGCCAGCAGCTTAGGGACCGGGACAGGTCTCTATGAGCAGTTCTTC
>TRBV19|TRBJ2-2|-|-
CASSPRGGPHTGELFF
TGTGCCAGTAGTCCCCGTGGAGGGCCCCACACCGGGGAGCTGTTTTTT
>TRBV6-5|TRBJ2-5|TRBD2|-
CASSSGGAWETQYF
TGTGCCAGCAGTTCCGGGGGGGCCTGGGAGACCCAGTACTTC
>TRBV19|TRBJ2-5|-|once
CASSLQDRKDQYF
TGTGCCAGTAGTCTACAGGATCGAAAGGACCAGTACTTC
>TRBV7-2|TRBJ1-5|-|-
CASSLEHGRNQPQHF
TGTGCCAGCAGCTTAGAACATGGGAGGAATCAGCCCCAGCATTTT
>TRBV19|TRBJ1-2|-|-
CASRAGVGYTF
TGTGCCAGTAGGGCAGGGGTCGGCTACACCTTC
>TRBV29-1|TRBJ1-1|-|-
CSGAGGANTEAFF
TGCAGCGGAGCGGGTGGTGCGAACACTGAAGCTTTCTTT
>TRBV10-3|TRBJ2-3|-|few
CAISAQGPDTQYF
TGTGCCATCAGTGCACAGGGTCCAGATACGCAGTATTTT
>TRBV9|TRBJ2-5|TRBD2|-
CASSVAAGGQETQYF
TGTGCCAGCAGCGTAGCGGCGGGGGGGCAAGAGACCCAGTACTTC